This TCR beta chain was retrieved from a study of blood T cells in healthy people across ages. Study results and limitations: PBMCs went unsorted, and a conclusive naive versus antigen-experienced comparison was therefore prevented.

With respect to this clonotype: What it recognizes is unknown.

Sample-barcoded 5' priming and a J-beta primer mix drove a second PCR of roughly 6 to 12 cycles. TCRdb reanalysed the 5' RACE reads using MiXCR and keeps one entry per CDR3 protein. Among around 1,000,000 distinct CDR3 sequences listed, 20% to 25% were seen once. In addition, the sample was reused for a study of T cells of mothers and their children. That report adds: The authors used all extracted RNA for cDNA synthesis, at about 1.6 ug per 15 ul. Per child, 2.5 million to 3 million TCR beta CDR3 reads were obtained, against over 10 million per mother.

The TCR sequence derives from a girl aged 2 to 10 in good health. Source material: blood.

The CDR3 is CASSVDGGAKNIQYF. The CDR3 DNA is TGTGCCAGCAGCGTAGACGGAGGAGCCAAAAACATTCAGTACTTC. The chain carries TRBV9 and TRBJ2-4; D perhaps matches TRBD2 (5 bases). V was shortened by 0 bases and J by 0 bases, with 7 bases between the two germline ends. The CDR3 covers 15 residues. The V gene's germline CDR1 is SGDLS and CDR2 YYNGEE.